This TCR beta chain originates from a study of spatial heterogeneity in lung cancer. The wider study: An average of more than ten raw reads was observed per unique TCR and UMI combination.

With respect to this clonotype: Its target is not known.

The presence of a unique molecular identifier marked each TCR cDNA molecule. TCRdb recomputed calls from the 5' RACE reads with MiXCR, one row per CDR3 protein. The sample has some 85,000 distinct CDR3 sequences; more than 15% are singletons. The CDR3 loop spans 10 amino acids. V shed 4 bases and J shed 5 bases, with 3 bases lying between them. CDR1 SQVTM and CDR2 ANQGSEA come from the germline V gene. Study-wide results and limits: Among blood samples, ubiquitous expanded tumor TCRs appeared more at resection than at follow-up.

Time point here: sample taken at primary tumor resection. Without sorting, whole RNA was sequenced from tumor, nontumor lung or frozen PBMC. This TCR was recovered from a male donor with early-stage non-small cell lung cancer. The specimen was PBMCs, collected at surgery. The chain joins TRBV29-1 to TRBJ2-1; D ambiguous. The CDR3 reads CSVGNNEQFF. The CDR3 DNA sequence: TGCAGCGTTGGCAACAATGAGCAGTTCTTC.